These 17 T cell receptor beta chains were sequenced from one sample in a study of beta chain features in type 1 diabetes. All of the isolated RNA was reverse transcribed, so expressed TCRB transcripts were sequenced. The table came from immunoSEQ multiplex PCR; TCRdb's copy has only in-frame clones and leaves some out. The table records about 370,000 clones, less than 15% of them present only once. The source material was naive CD4+ T cells from blood. These receptors all stem from a woman aged 18-29 years in good health.

This sequence joins TRBV6-5 and TRBJ2-7, with TRBD2 identical over 8 bases. CDR1 MNHEY and CDR2 SVGAGI come from the germline V gene. The CDR3 runs 14 residues. The V and J ends lost 7 bases and 5 bases, in that order; junction bases with no gene match: 10. CDR3 DNA: TGTGCCAGCAAGGGTCGGGGGGGGAACCACGAGCAGTACTTC. This codes for CASKGRGGNHEQYF.

This clone was seen only a few times. This rearrangement joins TRBV2 to TRBJ1-1; TRBD1 matches at 9 bases. This CDR3 spans 14 amino acids. The ends lost 7 bases at V and 5 bases at J; junction bases unmatched: 8. Germline CDR1 is SNHLY and CDR2 is FYNNEI. CDR3 residues: CASNKDRGGTEAFF. The CDR3 DNA is TGTGCCAGCAATAAGGACAGGGGAGGAACTGAAGCTTTCTTT.

This clone was seen more than once but under ten times. The chain couples TRBV28 to TRBJ1-3; D remains ambiguous. This CDR3 is 15 amino acids long. CDR1 and CDR2 (germline): MDHEN, SYDVKM. V lost 2 bases to trimming and J lost 3 bases, with 11 bases between them. The CDR3 sequence: CASSLGASLGNTIYF. Written as DNA, the CDR3 is TGTGCCAGCAGTTTAGGAGCATCCCTTGGAAACACCATATATTTT.

This clone has just a few counts. The chain links TRBV7-8 to TRBJ2-1, with D possibly matching TRBD2 (6 bases). The length of the CDR3 is 14 residues. Germline CDR1 is SGHVS and CDR2 is FQNEAQ. CDR3 sequence (DNA): TGTGCAACGGCGGGTCGGGAGACGTCTAATGAGCAGTTCTTC. Translating it yields CATAGRETSNEQFF.

A few counts support this clone. The chain has TRBV27 and TRBJ2-1; D possibly corresponds to TRBD2 (6 bases). Germline CDR1 reads MNHEY; CDR2 reads SMNVEV (reference sequence). V lost 6 bases to trimming and J lost 10 bases, with 16 bases between them. CDR3 length: 13 amino acids. The CDR3 sequence: CASRAGSTKEQFF. For the CDR3, the DNA is TGTGCCAGCAGGGCGGGATCAACAAAGGAGCAGTTCTTC.

The chain has TRBV25-1 and TRBJ2-2; 7 bases map to TRBD2. Germline CDR1 MGHDK, CDR2 SYGVNS. The CDR3 sequence is 16 residues long. The V segment lost 0 bases and the J segment 4 bases; nucleotides outside the gene matches: 5. Here the CDR3 DNA reads TGTGCCAGCAGTGAATATCGCGGGAGCGTCACCGGGGAGCTGTTTTTT. Its protein product is CASSEYRGSVTGELFF.

The V gene is TRBV9, the J gene TRBJ1-2; no clear D. Trimming stripped 3 bases from V and 4 bases from J, with 13 bases between. In germline, CDR1 is SGDLS, CDR2 YYNGEE. The CDR3 has 14 amino acids. The CDR3 sequence is CASSARGRTYGYTF. CDR3 bases: TGTGCCAGCAGCGCGCGGGGTAGAACCTATGGCTACACCTTC. The variable domain in full, completed from reference TRBV9 and TRBJ1-2, reads DSGVTQTPKHLITATGQRVTLRCSPRSGDLSVYWYQQSLDQGLQFLIQYYNGEERAKGNILERFSAQQFPDLHSELNLSSLELGDSALYFCASSARGRTYGYTFGSGTRLTVV.

The CDR3 loop is CASSGRDGSYEQYF. The CDR3 nucleotides are TGTGCCAGCAGTGGGAGGGACGGTTCCTACGAGCAGTACTTC. J is TRBJ2-7 and V is TRBV28; 7 nucleotides line up with TRBD2. Germline CDR1 MDHEN, CDR2 SYDVKM. The CDR3 extends over 14 amino acids. V trimming: 5 bases; J trimming: 1 base; junction bases outside the gene matches: 5.

This clone has a handful of counts. The chain couples TRBV2 to TRBJ1-1; TRBD1 aligns across 9 bases. The CDR3 runs 16 residues. V gave up 3 bases and J gave up 0 bases; unmatched junction bases: 5. In germline, CDR1 is SNHLY, CDR2 FYNNEI. The CDR3: CASSEERTGVNTEAFF. DNA of the CDR3: TGTGCCAGCAGTGAGGAACGGACAGGGGTGAACACTGAAGCTTTCTTT.

This clone appeared a few times. The V gene is TRBV12-5, the J gene TRBJ1-5, with 8 positions matching TRBD1. Germline V lookup: CDR1 LGHNT, CDR2 FRNRAP. CDR3 length equals 12 residues. V shed 9 bases and J 5 bases; nucleotides not matched to a gene: 3. CDR3: CASGTGHQPQHF. The CDR3 DNA reads as TGTGCTAGCGGGACAGGCCATCAGCCCCAGCATTTT.

This clone was observed a handful of times. The genes are TRBV7-9 and TRBJ1-3, with D perhaps matching TRBD1 (5 bases). Trimming removed 5 bases from V and 0 bases from J, with 11 bases in between. The CDR3 totals 15 residues. The germline CDR1 and CDR2 sequences are SEHNR and FQNEAQ (reference sequence). The CDR3 loop is CASSLTETSGNTIYF. The CDR3 DNA reads as TGTGCCAGCAGCCTGACAGAAACCTCTGGAAACACCATATATTTT. The full variable domain, with the rest looked up from reference TRBV7-9 and TRBJ1-3, is DTGVSQNPRHKITKRGQNVTFRCDPISEHNRLYWYRQTLGQGPEFLTYFQNEAQLEKSRLLSDRFSAERPKGSFSTLEIQRTEQGDSAMYLCASSLTETSGNTIYFGEGSWLTVV.

This clone was detected once. The chain links TRBV7-9 to TRBJ2-4; 8 bases align to TRBD1. The trim removed 4 bases at V and 6 bases at J, leaving 5 bases unmatched. The CDR3 totals 14 residues. Germline values: CDR1 SEHNR, CDR2 FQNEAQ (reference sequence). CDR3 bases: TGTGCCAGCAGCTCCCGCGACAGGGGAAACATTCAGTACTTC. Protein product: CASSSRDRGNIQYF.

This sequence joins TRBV19 and TRBJ2-7; TRBD2 matches 11 bases. From germline, CDR1 is LNHDA and CDR2 SQIVND (reference sequence). Unmatched junction bases numbered 2, after V lost 4 bases and J lost 3 bases. The CDR3 covers 14 residues. CDR3 residues: CASSNGLAGYEQYF. CDR3 DNA sequence: TGTGCCAGTAGTAACGGACTAGCGGGCTACGAGCAGTACTTC.

The sample holds a few counts of this clone. The J gene is TRBJ2-2, the V gene TRBV5-1, with D maybe TRBD2 (5 bases). Germline loops: CDR1 SGHRS, CDR2 YFSETQ. V dropped 1 base and J dropped 7 bases, with 11 bases sitting between them. The CDR3 runs to 14 residues. The CDR3 DNA reads TGCGCCAGCAGCTTGATGGAGGAGGTCGGGGAGCTGTTTTTT. Encoded protein: CASSLMEEVGELFF. The full variable domain, in which reference TRBV5-1 and TRBJ2-2 provide the parts outside the CDR3, is KAGVTQTPRYLIKTRGQQVTLSCSPISGHRSVSWYQQTPGQGLQFLFEYFSETQRNKGNFPGRFSGRQFSNSRSEMNVSTLELGDSALYLCASSLMEEVGELFFGEGSRLTVL.

The chain links TRBV7-2 to TRBJ2-2; D gene ambiguous. Germline CDR1 and CDR2: SGHTA and FQGNSA. Trimming shortened V by 1 base and J by 7 bases, and 10 bases separated the two germline ends. The length of the CDR3 is 14 residues. The CDR3 DNA follows: TGTGCCAGCAGCTTAGTCCTAGTGGGCGGGGAGCTGTTTTTT. As protein: CASSLVLVGGELFF. Together with reference TRBV7-2 and TRBJ2-2, the CDR3 gives the full variable domain: GAGVSQSPSNKVTEKGKDVELRCDPISGHTALYWYRQSLGQGLEFLIYFQGNSAPDKSGLPSDRFSAERTGGSVSTLTIQRTQQEDSAVYLCASSLVLVGGELFFGEGSRLTVL.

The chain couples TRBV15 to TRBJ2-7; the match to TRBD2 covers 8 bases. V trimming: 0 bases; J trimming: 3 bases; junction bases outside the gene matches: 7. CDR3 length: 16 amino acids. Germline-derived CDR1 and CDR2 are LNHNV and YYDKDF (reference sequence). The CDR3 sequence is CATSRDGAGELYEQYF. In DNA form, the CDR3 reads TGTGCCACCAGCAGAGACGGAGCGGGAGAACTCTACGAGCAGTACTTC.

J is TRBJ1-2 and V is TRBV29-1, with D unclear. CDR1 is SQVTM and CDR2 is ANQGSEA in the germline V gene. The CDR3 has 14 residues. V lost 7 bases and J 4 bases, leaving 19 bases between the germline ends. As DNA, the CDR3 is TGCAGCGCCGCCGGAGAGGGCGCGGGCTATGGCTACACCTTC. Translating it yields CSAAGEGAGYGYTF.